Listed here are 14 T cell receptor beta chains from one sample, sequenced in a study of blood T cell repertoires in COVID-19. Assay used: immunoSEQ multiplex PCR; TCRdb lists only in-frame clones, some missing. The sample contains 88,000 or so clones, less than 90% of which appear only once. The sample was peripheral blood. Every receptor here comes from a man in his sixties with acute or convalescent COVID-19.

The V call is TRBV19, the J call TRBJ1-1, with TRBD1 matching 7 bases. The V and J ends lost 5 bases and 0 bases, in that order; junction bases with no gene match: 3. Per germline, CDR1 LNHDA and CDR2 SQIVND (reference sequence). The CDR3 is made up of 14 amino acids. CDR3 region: CASSADRMNTEAFF. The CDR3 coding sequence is TGTGCCAGTAGTGCGGACAGGATGAACACTGAAGCTTTCTTT.

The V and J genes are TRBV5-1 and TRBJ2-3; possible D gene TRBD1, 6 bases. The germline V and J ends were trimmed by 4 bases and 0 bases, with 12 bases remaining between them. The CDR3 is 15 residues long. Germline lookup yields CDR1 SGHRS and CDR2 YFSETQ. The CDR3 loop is CASSRGDTSTDTQYF. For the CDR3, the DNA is TGCGCCAGCAGCCGAGGGGACACCAGCACAGATACGCAGTATTTT.

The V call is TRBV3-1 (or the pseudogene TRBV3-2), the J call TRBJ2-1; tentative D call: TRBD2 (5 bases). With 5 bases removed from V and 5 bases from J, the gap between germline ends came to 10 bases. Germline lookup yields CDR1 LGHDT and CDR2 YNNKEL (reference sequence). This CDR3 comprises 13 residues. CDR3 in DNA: TGTGCCAGCAGCTCAGCGGCTAACAATGAGCAGTTCTTC. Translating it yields CASSSAANNEQFF.

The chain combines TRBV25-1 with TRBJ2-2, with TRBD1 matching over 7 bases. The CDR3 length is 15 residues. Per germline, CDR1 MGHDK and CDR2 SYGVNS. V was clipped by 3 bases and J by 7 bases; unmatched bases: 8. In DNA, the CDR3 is TGTGCCAGCAGTGATCGCACAGGGGCTGTCGGGGAGCTGTTTTTT. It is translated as CASSDRTGAVGELFF.

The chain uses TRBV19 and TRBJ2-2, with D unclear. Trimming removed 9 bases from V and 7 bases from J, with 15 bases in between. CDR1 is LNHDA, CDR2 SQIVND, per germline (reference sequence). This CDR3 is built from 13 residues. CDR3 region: CASLERSGGELFF. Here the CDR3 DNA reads TGTGCCAGCCTTGAGAGGTCTGGCGGGGAGCTGTTTTTT.

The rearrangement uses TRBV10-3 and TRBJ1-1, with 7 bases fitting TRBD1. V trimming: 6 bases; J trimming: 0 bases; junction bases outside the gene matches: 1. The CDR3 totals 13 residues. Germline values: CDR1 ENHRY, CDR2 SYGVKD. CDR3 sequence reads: CAIRTGMNTEAFF. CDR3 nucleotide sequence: TGTGCCATCAGGACAGGGATGAACACTGAAGCTTTCTTT.

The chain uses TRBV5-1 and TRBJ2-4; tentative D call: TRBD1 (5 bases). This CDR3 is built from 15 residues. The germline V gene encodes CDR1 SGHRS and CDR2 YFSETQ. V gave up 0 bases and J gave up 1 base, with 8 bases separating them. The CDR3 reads CASSLAGLAKNIQYF. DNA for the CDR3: TGCGCCAGCAGCTTGGCAGGGTTGGCCAAAAACATTCAGTACTTC.

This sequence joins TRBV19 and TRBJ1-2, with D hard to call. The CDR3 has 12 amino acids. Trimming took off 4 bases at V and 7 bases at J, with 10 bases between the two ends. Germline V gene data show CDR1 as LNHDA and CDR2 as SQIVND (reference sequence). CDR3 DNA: TGTGCCAGTAGTACCCGTAGTAGTGGCTACACCTTC. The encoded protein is CASSTRSSGYTF. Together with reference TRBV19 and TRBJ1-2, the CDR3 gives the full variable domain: DGGITQSPKYLFRKEGQNVTLSCEQNLNHDAMYWYRQDPGQGLRLIYYSQIVNDFQKGDIAEGYSVSREKKESFPLTVTSAQKNPTAFYLCASSTRSSGYTFGSGTRLTVV.

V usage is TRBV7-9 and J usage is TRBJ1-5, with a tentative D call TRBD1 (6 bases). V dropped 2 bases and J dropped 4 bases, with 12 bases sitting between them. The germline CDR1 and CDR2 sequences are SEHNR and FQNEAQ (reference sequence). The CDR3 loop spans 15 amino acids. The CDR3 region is CASSLQGPGNQPQHF. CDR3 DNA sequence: TGTGCCAGCAGCTTACAGGGGCCGGGAAATCAGCCCCAGCATTTT.

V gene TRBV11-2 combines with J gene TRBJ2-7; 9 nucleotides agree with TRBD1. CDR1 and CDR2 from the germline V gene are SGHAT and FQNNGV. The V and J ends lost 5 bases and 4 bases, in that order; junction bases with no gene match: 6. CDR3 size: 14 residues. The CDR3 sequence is CASSATGTGYEQYF. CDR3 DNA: TGTGCCAGCAGCGCCACCGGGACAGGGTACGAGCAGTACTTC.

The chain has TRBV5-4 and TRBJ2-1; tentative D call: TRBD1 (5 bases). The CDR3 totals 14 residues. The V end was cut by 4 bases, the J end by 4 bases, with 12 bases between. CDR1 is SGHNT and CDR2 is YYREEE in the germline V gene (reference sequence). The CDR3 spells CASSPDSRYNEQFF. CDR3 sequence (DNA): TGTGCCAGCAGCCCAGACAGCAGATACAATGAGCAGTTCTTC. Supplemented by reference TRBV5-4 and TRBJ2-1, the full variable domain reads ETGVTQSPTHLIKTRGQQVTLRCSSQSGHNTVSWYQQALGQGPQFIFQYYREEENGRGNFPPRFSGLQFPNYSSELNVNALELDDSALYLCASSPDSRYNEQFFGPGTRLTVL.

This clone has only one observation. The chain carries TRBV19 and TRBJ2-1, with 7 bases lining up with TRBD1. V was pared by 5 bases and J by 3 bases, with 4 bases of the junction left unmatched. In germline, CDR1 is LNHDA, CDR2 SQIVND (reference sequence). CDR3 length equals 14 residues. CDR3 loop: CASSSTGSYNEQFF. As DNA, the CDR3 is TGTGCCAGTAGTTCGACAGGGAGCTACAATGAGCAGTTCTTC.

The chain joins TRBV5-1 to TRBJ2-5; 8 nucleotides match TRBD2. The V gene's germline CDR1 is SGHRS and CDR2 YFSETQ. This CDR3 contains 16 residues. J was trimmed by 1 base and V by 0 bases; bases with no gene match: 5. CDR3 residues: CASSLVGRGAQETQYF. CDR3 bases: TGCGCCAGCAGCTTGGTTGGGCGGGGGGCCCAAGAGACCCAGTACTTC. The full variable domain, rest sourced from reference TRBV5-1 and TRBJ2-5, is KAGVTQTPRYLIKTRGQQVTLSCSPISGHRSVSWYQQTPGQGLQFLFEYFSETQRNKGNFPGRFSGRQFSNSRSEMNVSTLELGDSALYLCASSLVGRGAQETQYFGPGTRLLVL.

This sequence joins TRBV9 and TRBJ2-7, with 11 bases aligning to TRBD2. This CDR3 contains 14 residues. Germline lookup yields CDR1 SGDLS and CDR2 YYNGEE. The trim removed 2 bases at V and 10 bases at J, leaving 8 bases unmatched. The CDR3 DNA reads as TGTGCCAGCAGCGTCACGATTAGCGGGAGGGCTCAGTACTTC. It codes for CASSVTISGRAQYF.